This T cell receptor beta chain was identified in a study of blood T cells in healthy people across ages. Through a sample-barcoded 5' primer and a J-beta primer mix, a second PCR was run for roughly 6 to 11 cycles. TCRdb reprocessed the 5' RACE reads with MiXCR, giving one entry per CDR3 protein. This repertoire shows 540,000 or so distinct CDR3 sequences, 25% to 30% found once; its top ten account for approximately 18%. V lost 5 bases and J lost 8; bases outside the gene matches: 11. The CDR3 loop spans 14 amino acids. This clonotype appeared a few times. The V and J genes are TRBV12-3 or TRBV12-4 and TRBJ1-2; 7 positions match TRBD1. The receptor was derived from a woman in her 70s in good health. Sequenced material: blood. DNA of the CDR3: TGTGCCAGCAGTGTAGACGGACAGGCTGGCGGCTACACCTTC. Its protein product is CASSVDGQAGGYTF.